This TCR beta chain emerged from a study of blood T cell repertoires in COVID-19. At the level of the study: There were acute and convalescent COVID-19 samples, and they came from the United States, Italy and Spain. From T cells, B-cell-depleted T cells, or PBMCs came the material, which was cDNA or gDNA.

Germline V CDR1 and CDR2: PRHDT, FYEKMQ (reference sequence). V was pared by 0 bases and J by 8 bases, with 12 bases of the junction left unmatched. CDR3 length equals 16 residues. Under the authors' procedure: Amplification of reference gene primers provided the estimated nucleated cell counts. Generated by immunoSEQ multiplex PCR, the TCRdb table keeps only in-frame clones and is missing some. Clonal size and the V and J genes are those of that table, whereas D and trimming came from the DNA. Seen here are more than 30,000 clones, less than 90% observed once, and the top ten hold more than 20%. The source of this sequence is a woman over 75 with active or convalescent COVID-19. The chain combines TRBV13 with TRBJ1-2; 7 positions agree with TRBD1. The sequencing input was peripheral blood. In nucleotides, the CDR3 is TGTGCCAGCAGCTTAGGACGCGGGACAGTCAATCTGGGCTACACCTTC. Protein sequence: CASSLGRGTVNLGYTF. Complete variable domain (other parts from reference TRBV13 and TRBJ1-2): AAGVIQSPRHLIKEKRETATLKCYPIPRHDTVYWYQQGPGQDPQFLISFYEKMQSDKGSIPDRFSAQQFSDYHSELNMSSLELGDSALYFCASSLGRGTVNLGYTFGSGTRLTVV.